The clone carrying this T cell receptor (beta chain) has ten or more counts. Its antigen remains unidentified. People with hyperthyroidism were aged 18 to 65 and newly diagnosed, under 2 months' duration. Researchers turned away patients with other autoimmune diseases, uncontrolled infections, pregnancy or lactation. The study amplified TCR beta CDR3 regions using RNA transcripts. Second-round multiplex PCR came after a first-round RT-PCR that employed HTBI primers. TCRdb called the multiplex PCR reads again in MiXCR, with one record for every CDR3 protein. The data show 500,000 to 600,000 distinct CDR3 sequences, less than 45% seen once. The CDR3 runs 16 residues. V dropped 5 bases and J dropped 2; count of bases not matched to a gene: 8. CDR1 is LNHNV and CDR2 is YYDKDF in the germline V gene (reference sequence). The entry originates in a study of Graves' ophthalmopathy and Graves' hyperthyroidism.

Study-wide points: Appearing in blood as well were most expanded thyroid clonotypes above 0.001 frequency. Prediction of ophthalmopathy progression reached less than 71% sensitivity and roughly 72% specificity.

The receptor comes from an adult man with Graves' hyperthyroidism. The sample comprised peripheral blood or thyroid tissue (not recorded which). V gene TRBV15 combines with J gene TRBJ1-5; TRBD1 matches at 8 bases. CDR3 DNA sequence: TGTGCCACCAGCGAGACAGGGGATTCGGGCAATCAGCCCCAGCATTTT. Residues: CATSETGDSGNQPQHF.